The 30 T cell receptor beta chains listed next were all sequenced from one sample in a study of CXCR3-negative and CXCR3-positive naive CD8 T cells (dated by TCRdb to the late 2010s). The sequencing machine was a NextSeq 550. The Human TCR Profiling Kit (MiLaboratory) was used to prepare UMI-labeled 5' RACE TRB cDNA libraries. Through TCRdb reprocessing, the reads give one entry per CDR3 protein sequence; DNA is omitted. The sample's table covers over 50,000 distinct CDR3 sequences. In total, the top ten clones hold roughly 0.8% of the sample. These receptors' targets are unknown. Paper-wide results and their limitations: Compared with CXCR3-negative naive cells, CXCR3-positive naive cells had TRB CDR3s with higher hydrophobicity (lower Kidera factor 4), lower energy, and higher strength and volume indices.

Sequences were obtained from naive CXCR3+ CD8+ T cells from blood. The cell subset or site tag for this specimen amounts to: CD45RO-CCR7+CD27+CD95- naive CD8+ T cells expressing CXCR3 (TNR3+). Receptors originate from a human donor in good health. Some clones in this sample may be carry-over from other donors' samples.

The gene calls are TRBV4-2 and TRBJ1-1. The V gene's germline CDR1 is LGHNA and CDR2 YNFKEQ. This CDR3 has 14 residues. The chain's CDR3 is CASSQEVNGVEAFF.

The rearrangement uses TRBV4-3 and TRBJ2-2; the TCRdb call, TRBD2, lacks DNA for checking. CDR1 and CDR2 from the germline V gene are LGHNA and YSLEER. The CDR3 has 16 residues. The CDR3 sequence: CASSQVFAGGTGELFF.

This chain links TRBV4-2 with TRBJ1-2; TCRdb returns TRBD1, unconfirmable since there is no DNA. The germline V gene encodes CDR1 LGHNA and CDR2 YNFKEQ. The CDR3 is 15 amino acids. The CDR3 sequence is CASSSPGADYYGYTF.

The rearrangement joins TRBV5-1 to TRBJ2-2. CDR1 is SGHRS and CDR2 is YFSETQ in the germline V gene. The CDR3 sequence is 11 residues long. CDR3 residues: CASSLGQGLFF.

The V gene is TRBV4-3, the J gene TRBJ2-7; the D call of TRBD1 rests on TCRdb alone, since no DNA is present to check it. Germline V gene sequence: CDR1 LGHNA, CDR2 YSLEER. The CDR3 covers 15 residues. The CDR3 here is CASSQFGTGNLGQYF.

The J gene is TRBJ2-2, the V gene TRBV5-6; TCRdb proposes TRBD2, but this gene call is untestable without DNA. The germline V gene has CDR1 SGHDT and CDR2 YYEEEE. The CDR3 is made up of 15 amino acids. Here the CDR3 reads CASSFGLLQPGELFF.

The chain employs TRBV10-2 and TRBJ2-1; the D call of TRBD2 rests on TCRdb alone, since no DNA is present to check it. This CDR3 has 15 amino acids. Germline assignment: CDR1 WSHSY and CDR2 SAAADI. The CDR3 spells CASSDVTSGGEEQFF.

The CDR3 loop reads CASSIVPAGGPGVNEQFF. This chain connects TRBV19 to TRBJ2-1; TCRdb designates TRBD2, a call that cannot be tested without DNA. This CDR3 region has 18 residues. The germline CDR1 and CDR2 sequences are LNHDA and SQIVND (reference sequence).

The chain uses TRBV14 and TRBJ2-7; TCRdb indicates TRBD1, and absent DNA this call remains unverified. Germline V gene lookup returns CDR1 SGHDN and CDR2 FVKESK. CDR3 length: 15 residues. The CDR3 reads CASSRKFDPRTEQYF.

V usage is TRBV4-3 and J usage is TRBJ2-7; without DNA, the TCRdb call of TRBD1 cannot be checked. The CDR3 contains 14 residues. Looked up from germline, CDR1 is LGHNA and CDR2 is YSLEER. This CDR3 is CASSQLDSEYEQYF.

The rearrangement uses TRBV29-1 and TRBJ1-2. Germline CDR1 SQVTM, CDR2 ANQGSEA. The CDR3 is made up of 13 amino acids. The CDR3 region is CSVEDPSRVGYTF.

The chain couples TRBV14 to TRBJ2-3; there is no DNA to check the TCRdb D call of TRBD2. This CDR3 is built from 14 residues. From germline, CDR1 is SGHDN and CDR2 FVKESK. CDR3 amino acids: CASQLAGHTDTQYF.

J is TRBJ2-1 and V is TRBV7-3. CDR1 SGHTA and CDR2 FQGTGA come from the germline V gene. This CDR3 is 13 amino acids long. The CDR3: CASSPIFGGEQFF.

The rearrangement uses TRBV29-1 and TRBJ1-1. The CDR3 is 11 residues long. Per the germline V gene, CDR1 is SQVTM and CDR2 is ANQGSEA. The CDR3 reads CSVDLSAFAFF.

V is TRBV11-2 and J is TRBJ2-2. CDR1 is SGHAT and CDR2 is FQNNGV in the germline V gene. This CDR3 has 15 amino acids. CDR3 sequence reads: CASSPRGRNTGELFF.

The chain has TRBV28 and TRBJ2-7; the D gene TCRdb calls, TRBD1, cannot be checked with no DNA. Germline V CDR1 and CDR2: MDHEN, SYDVKM. This CDR3 has 12 residues. The CDR3 sequence: CASSLTGAEQYF.

The rearrangement uses TRBV3-2 and TRBJ1-5. TRBV3-2 constitutes a pseudogene. The CDR3 has 17 residues. CDR3 region: CASSQDGQGGSNQPQHF.

This sequence joins TRBV4-3 and TRBJ1-1; the TCRdb call, TRBD1, lacks DNA for checking. CDR1 is LGHNA, CDR2 YSLEER, per germline. This CDR3 contains 16 residues. The chain's CDR3 is CASSQDRSRAGAEAFF.

The chain carries TRBV4-3 and TRBJ2-2; the TCRdb call, TRBD1, lacks DNA for checking. The germline V gene has CDR1 LGHNA and CDR2 YSLEER. The CDR3 spans 15 residues. The CDR3 spells CASSQDGTQDGELFF.

The rearrangement links TRBV4-1 to TRBJ2-1; the TRBD1 assignment by TCRdb is unverifiable without DNA. From germline, CDR1 is MGHRA and CDR2 YSYEKL. CDR3 length: 12 residues. The chain's CDR3 is CASSQEWGEQFF.

V gene TRBV12-3 or TRBV12-4 combines with J gene TRBJ2-1; no DNA is available, so the TRBD2 call from TCRdb remains unchecked. The CDR3 extends over 15 amino acids. The CDR3 here is CASSLASGFYNEQFF.

The V and J genes are TRBV14 and TRBJ2-7; TCRdb's D gene call, TRBD1, goes unchecked for lack of DNA. The CDR3 sequence is 15 residues long. Germline assignment: CDR1 SGHDN and CDR2 FVKESK. This chain's CDR3 is CASSQVQGPSGEQYF.

The chain is built from TRBV6-2 or TRBV6-3 and TRBJ2-1; TCRdb returns TRBD2, unconfirmable since there is no DNA. The CDR3 has 14 amino acids. CDR1 and CDR2 from the germline V gene are MNHEY and SVGEGT. CDR3 region: CASSVGGYYNEQFF.

This chain uses TRBV29-1 with TRBJ2-1. CDR3 length equals 15 residues. Germline V gene sequence: CDR1 SQVTM, CDR2 ANQGSEA. CDR3: CSVEAPGLSYNEQFF.

This chain uses TRBV7-8 with TRBJ2-5; the D call from TCRdb, TRBD1, cannot be confirmed without DNA. The germline gives CDR1 SGHVS, CDR2 FQNEAQ. This CDR3 is built from 14 residues. The CDR3 here is CASSPGTGEETQYF.

The chain is built from TRBV6-2 or TRBV6-3 and TRBJ2-2; the TCRdb call, TRBD1, lacks DNA for checking. This CDR3 is built from 15 residues. CDR1 MNHEY and CDR2 SVGEGT come from the germline V gene. CDR3 residues: CASDEGQTNTGELFF.

This chain connects TRBV4-2 to TRBJ2-2; without DNA, the TCRdb call of TRBD1 cannot be checked. CDR3 length: 15 amino acids. The germline CDR1 and CDR2 sequences are LGHNA and YNFKEQ. CDR3 sequence: CASSQAGQNTGELFF.

V and J are TRBV11-2 and TRBJ2-3; TCRdb names TRBD1, which stays unverified in the absence of DNA. The CDR3 spans 15 residues. CDR1 is SGHAT, CDR2 FQNNGV, per germline. The CDR3 is CASSPKTGGSDTQYF.

CDR3 amino acids: CASSFGEIYEQYF. The V gene is TRBV27, the J gene TRBJ2-7. Germline CDR1 reads MNHEY; CDR2 reads SMNVEV (reference sequence). This CDR3 is built from 13 residues.

The chain couples TRBV29-1 to TRBJ2-5; the TRBD1 assignment by TCRdb is unverifiable without DNA. Germline V gives CDR1 SQVTM, CDR2 ANQGSEA. The CDR3 extends over 14 amino acids. CDR3 loop: CSVPGTGRKTAQYF.